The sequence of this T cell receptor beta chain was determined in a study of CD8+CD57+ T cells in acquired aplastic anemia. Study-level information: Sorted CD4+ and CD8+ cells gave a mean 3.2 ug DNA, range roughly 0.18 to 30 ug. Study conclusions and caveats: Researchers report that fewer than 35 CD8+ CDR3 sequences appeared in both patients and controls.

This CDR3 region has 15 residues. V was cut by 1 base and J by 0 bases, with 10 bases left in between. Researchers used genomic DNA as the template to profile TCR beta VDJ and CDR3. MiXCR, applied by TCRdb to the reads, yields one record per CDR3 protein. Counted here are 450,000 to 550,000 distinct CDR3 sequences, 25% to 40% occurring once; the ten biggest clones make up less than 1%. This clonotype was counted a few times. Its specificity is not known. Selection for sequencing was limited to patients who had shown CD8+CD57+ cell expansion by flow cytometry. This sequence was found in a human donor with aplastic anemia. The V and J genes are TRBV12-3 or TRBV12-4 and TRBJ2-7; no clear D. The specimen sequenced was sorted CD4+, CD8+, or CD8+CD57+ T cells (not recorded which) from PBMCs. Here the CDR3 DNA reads TGTGCCAGCAGTTTAGGATTAGCCCTCTCCTACGAGCAGTACTTC. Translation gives CASSLGLALSYEQYF.